The 5 T cell receptor beta chains presented below share a single source sample, sequenced in a study of beta chain features in type 1 diabetes. Expressed TCRB transcripts got sequenced, as all isolated RNA was reverse transcribed. The method was immunoSEQ multiplex PCR; TCRdb's version includes in-frame clones alone and lacks a portion of them. The table lists 280,000 or so clones, approximately 15% of them singletons. Study-level points and caveats: Shortening of TCRB CDR3s, moderate but significant, appeared in all four CD4+ subsets of Type 1 diabetes patients.

These receptors' targets are unknown. Sequenced: naive CD4+ T cells from blood. The receptor set was obtained from a young man with type 1 diabetes.

This clone was observed a handful of times. The rearrangement links TRBV29-1 to TRBJ2-6; 9 nucleotides agree with TRBD1. Losses at the gene ends were 2 bases for V and 1 base for J; bases not matched to a gene: 6. The CDR3 spans 17 residues. Germline V CDR1 and CDR2: SQVTM, ANQGSEA. The CDR3, as DNA: TGCAGCGTTGAATACTCCGGGACAGGGTCTGGGGCCAACGTCCTGACTTTC. Its translation: CSVEYSGTGSGANVLTF. The full variable domain, rest sourced from reference TRBV29-1 and TRBJ2-6, is SAVISQKPSRDICQRGTSLTIQCQVDSQVTMMFWYRQQPGQSLTLIATANQGSEATYESGFVIDKFPISRPNLTFSTLTVSNMSPEDSSIYLCSVEYSGTGSGANVLTFGAGSRLTVL.

V gene TRBV30 combines with J gene TRBJ2-5, with TRBD1 matching 9 bases. J was trimmed by 5 bases and V by 2 bases; bases with no gene match: 9. Germline CDR1 GTSNPN, CDR2 SVGIG (reference sequence). CDR3 length equals 15 residues. DNA for the CDR3: TGTGCCTGGAGTAGGGGACAGGGATCGGGGGAGACCCAGTACTTC. Translated, it gives CAWSRGQGSGETQYF.

The chain couples TRBV11-2 to TRBJ2-7, with 7 bases fitting TRBD1. This CDR3 has 18 amino acids. The V gene's germline CDR1 is SGHAT and CDR2 FQNNGV. The J segment lost 1 base and the V segment lost 2 bases, leaving 14 bases of the junction unmatched. In nucleotides, the CDR3 is TGTGCCAGCAGCTTAAGACAGGGCCCTTCTGCTTTTTCCTACGAGCAGTACTTC. It codes for CASSLRQGPSAFSYEQYF.

V and J are TRBV5-4 and TRBJ2-5; maybe TRBD2 (7 bases). This CDR3 contains 14 residues. V was trimmed by 1 base and J by 5 bases, leaving 12 bases between them. Per the germline V gene, CDR1 is SGHNT and CDR2 is YYREEE (reference sequence). CDR3 DNA sequence: TGTGCCAGCAGCTTGACAGGGAGGGAGGAGACCCAGTACTTC. This translates into CASSLTGREETQYF.

This chain connects TRBV19 to TRBJ2-7; perhaps TRBD1 as D (5 bases). The ends were cut back, 7 bases at V and 0 bases at J, with 19 bases in the middle. This CDR3 has 16 residues. CDR1 LNHDA and CDR2 SQIVND come from the germline V gene (reference sequence). The CDR3 nucleotides are TGTGCCAGTACCGTTAAAACAGGCACTGTCTCCTACGAGCAGTACTTC. Its translation is CASTVKTGTVSYEQYF.